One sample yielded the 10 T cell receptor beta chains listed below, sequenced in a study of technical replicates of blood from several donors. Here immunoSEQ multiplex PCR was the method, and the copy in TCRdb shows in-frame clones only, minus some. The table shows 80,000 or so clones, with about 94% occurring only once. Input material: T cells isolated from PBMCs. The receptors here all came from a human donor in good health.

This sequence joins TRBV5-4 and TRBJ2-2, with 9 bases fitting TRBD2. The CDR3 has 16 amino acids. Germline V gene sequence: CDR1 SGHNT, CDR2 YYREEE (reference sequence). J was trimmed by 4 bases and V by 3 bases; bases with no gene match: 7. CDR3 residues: CASSSPTSGPTGELFF. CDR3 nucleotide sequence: TGTGCCAGCAGCTCGCCGACTAGCGGTCCCACCGGGGAGCTGTTTTTT.

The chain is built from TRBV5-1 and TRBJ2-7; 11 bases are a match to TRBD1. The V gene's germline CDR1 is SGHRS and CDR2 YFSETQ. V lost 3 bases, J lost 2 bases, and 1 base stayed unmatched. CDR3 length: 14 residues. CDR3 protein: CASSWGQGAYEQYF. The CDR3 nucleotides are TGCGCCAGCAGCTGGGGACAGGGGGCCTACGAGCAGTACTTC.

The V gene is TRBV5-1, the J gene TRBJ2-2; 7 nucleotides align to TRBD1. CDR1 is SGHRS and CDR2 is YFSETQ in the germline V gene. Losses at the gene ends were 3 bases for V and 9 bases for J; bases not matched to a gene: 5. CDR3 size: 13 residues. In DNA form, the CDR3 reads TGCGCCAGCAGCTCGACAGGGTTCAGGGAGCTGTTTTTT. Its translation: CASSSTGFRELFF.

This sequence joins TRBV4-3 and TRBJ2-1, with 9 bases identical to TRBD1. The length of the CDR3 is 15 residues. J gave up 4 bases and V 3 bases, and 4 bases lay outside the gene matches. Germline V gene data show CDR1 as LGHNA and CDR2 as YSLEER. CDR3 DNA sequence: TGCGCCAGCAGCCAGGGCGGACAGGGGTACAATGAGCAGTTCTTC. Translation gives CASSQGGQGYNEQFF.

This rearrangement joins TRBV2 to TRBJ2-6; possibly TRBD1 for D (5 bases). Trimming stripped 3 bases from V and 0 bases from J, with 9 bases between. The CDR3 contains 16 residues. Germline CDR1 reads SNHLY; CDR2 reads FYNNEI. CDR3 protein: CASSEFGASGANVLTF. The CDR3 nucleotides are TGTGCCAGCAGTGAGTTTGGGGCCTCTGGGGCCAACGTCCTGACTTTC.

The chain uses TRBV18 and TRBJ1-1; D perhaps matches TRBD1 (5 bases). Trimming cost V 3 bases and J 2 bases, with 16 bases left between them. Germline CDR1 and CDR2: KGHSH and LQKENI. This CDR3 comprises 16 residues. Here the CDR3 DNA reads TGTGCCAGCTCACCCTTCATTTCGGGGGAAAACACTGAAGCTTTCTTT. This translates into CASSPFISGENTEAFF.

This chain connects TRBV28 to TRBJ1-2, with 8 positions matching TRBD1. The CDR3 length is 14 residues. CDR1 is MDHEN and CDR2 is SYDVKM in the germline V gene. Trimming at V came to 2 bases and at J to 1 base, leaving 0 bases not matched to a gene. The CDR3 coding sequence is TGTGCCAGCAGTTTAGGACAGGGTAACTATGGCTACACCTTC. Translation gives CASSLGQGNYGYTF.

CDR3 nucleotides: TGTGCCAGCACCCCAGGACTAGGTCGGACCGGGGAGCTGTTTTTT. Its protein product is CASTPGLGRTGELFF. The chain uses TRBV6-5 and TRBJ2-2; 7 nucleotides align to TRBD2. V was clipped by 7 bases and J by 5 bases; unmatched bases: 10. There are 15 residues in the CDR3. Germline V CDR1 and CDR2: MNHEY, SVGAGI.

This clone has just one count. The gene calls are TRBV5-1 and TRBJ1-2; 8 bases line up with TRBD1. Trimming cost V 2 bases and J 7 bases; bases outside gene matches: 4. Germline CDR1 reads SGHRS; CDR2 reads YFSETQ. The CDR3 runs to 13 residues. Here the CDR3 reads CASSFDRGRGYTF. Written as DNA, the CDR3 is TGCGCCAGCAGCTTTGACAGGGGACGTGGCTACACCTTC.

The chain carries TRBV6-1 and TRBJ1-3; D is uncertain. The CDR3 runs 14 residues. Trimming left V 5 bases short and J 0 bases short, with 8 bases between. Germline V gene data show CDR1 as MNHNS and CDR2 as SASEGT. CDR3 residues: CASSLSGSGNTIYF. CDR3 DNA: TGTGCCAGCAGTCTTAGCGGCTCTGGAAACACCATATATTTT.